Each of the 10 T cell receptor beta chains below was sequenced from the same sample in a study of blood T cell repertoires in COVID-19. The protocol was immunoSEQ multiplex PCR, while the TCRdb copy is restricted to in-frame clones and leaves out a portion. The sample contains a few hundred thousand clones, around 91% of which appear only once. Sample: PBMCs or T cells enriched from blood (not recorded which). The receptors here all came from a man aged 25 to 45 who had been exposed to COVID-19.

CDR3 nucleotides: TGTGCCAGTAGTATTTTTGGTCGGGGGGGCCACACCGGGGAGCTGTTTTTT. Translation: CASSIFGRGGHTGELFF. This chain connects TRBV19 to TRBJ2-2; 8 nucleotides align to TRBD2. Germline trimming cut 3 bases from V and 3 bases from J; bases unmatched to any gene: 9. In germline, CDR1 is LNHDA, CDR2 SQIVND (reference sequence). This CDR3 is 17 amino acids long.

CDR3 sequence: CASSLDRGFYNSPLHF. The DNA for the CDR3 is TGTGCCAGCAGCTTGGACAGGGGCTTCTATAATTCACCCCTCCACTTT. The rearrangement joins TRBV5-6 to TRBJ1-6; 7 nucleotides align to TRBD1. The trim removed 0 bases at V and 3 bases at J, leaving 3 bases unmatched. The CDR3 length is 16 residues. The germline V gene has CDR1 SGHDT and CDR2 YYEEEE.

This chain connects TRBV5-1 to TRBJ1-6; the D is unclear. Trimming pared 3 bases from V and 8 bases from J, leaving 15 bases between. Per germline, CDR1 SGHRS and CDR2 YFSETQ. CDR3 length equals 15 residues. CDR3 region: CASSWVGGSDSPLHF. CDR3 nucleotides: TGCGCCAGCAGCTGGGTTGGCGGGTCGGATTCACCCCTCCACTTT.

This chain uses TRBV7-2 with TRBJ2-5; 8 nucleotides match TRBD1. Germline CDR1 reads SGHTA; CDR2 reads FQGNSA. The J segment lost 2 bases and the V segment lost 5 bases, leaving 13 bases of the junction unmatched. The CDR3 extends over 17 amino acids. The CDR3 here is CASSPGQDTLPQETQYF. CDR3 in DNA: TGTGCCAGCAGCCCGGGACAGGACACCCTGCCTCAAGAGACCCAGTACTTC. Together with reference TRBV7-2 and TRBJ2-5, the CDR3 gives the full variable domain: GAGVSQSPSNKVTEKGKDVELRCDPISGHTALYWYRQSLGQGLEFLIYFQGNSAPDKSGLPSDRFSAERTGGSVSTLTIQRTQQEDSAVYLCASSPGQDTLPQETQYFGPGTRLLVL.

This rearrangement joins TRBV6-5 to TRBJ1-5, with 9 bases fitting TRBD1. The germline V gene encodes CDR1 MNHEY and CDR2 SVGAGI. The CDR3 is 15 amino acids. Trimming took 6 bases from V and 3 from J; bases not matched to a gene: 6. CDR3 coding DNA: TGTGCCAGCAGGCGACAGGGGGAGGTCAATCAGCCCCAGCATTTT. It translates to CASRRQGEVNQPQHF.

The chain has TRBV7-2 and TRBJ1-2; weak D call: TRBD1 (6 bases). The CDR3 is 13 residues long. Germline V gene sequence: CDR1 SGHTA, CDR2 FQGNSA. Trimming took off 5 bases at V and 7 bases at J, with 14 bases between the two ends. This CDR3 reads CASSPEGGLGYTF. The CDR3 DNA reads TGTGCCAGCAGCCCAGAGGGGGGGCTTGGCTACACCTTC.

This clone has only one observation. V gene TRBV19 combines with J gene TRBJ1-2; D remains unclear. The CDR3 spans 14 residues. The germline gives CDR1 LNHDA, CDR2 SQIVND (reference sequence). Trimming cost V 3 bases and J 2 bases, with 10 bases left between them. The CDR3 loop reads CASSMFEENYGYTF. CDR3 nucleotides: TGTGCCAGTAGTATGTTTGAGGAGAACTATGGCTACACCTTC.

The rearrangement uses TRBV5-1 and TRBJ2-1; perhaps TRBD2 as D (6 bases). V was trimmed by 6 bases and J by 0 bases, leaving 13 bases between them. This CDR3 is 15 amino acids long. Germline V CDR1 and CDR2: SGHRS, YFSETQ. Here the CDR3 reads CASNNGGSSYNEQFF. In DNA form, the CDR3 reads TGCGCCAGCAACAATGGGGGGAGCTCCTACAATGAGCAGTTCTTC.

CDR3 sequence reads: CASSLQGADSGNTIYF. The DNA for the CDR3 is TGTGCCAGCAGCTTACAGGGGGCCGACTCTGGAAACACCATATATTTT. The V gene is TRBV11-1, the J gene TRBJ1-3, with 8 bases lining up with TRBD1. In germline, CDR1 is SGHAT, CDR2 FQDESV (reference sequence). CDR3 length: 16 amino acids. Germline trimming cut 2 bases from V and 0 bases from J; bases unmatched to any gene: 3.

The CDR3 here is CARLTGVNTEAFF. Written as DNA, the CDR3 is TGTGCCAGGCTAACAGGGGTGAACACTGAAGCTTTCTTT. V is TRBV2 and J is TRBJ1-1, with 7 bases lining up with TRBD1. There are 13 residues in the CDR3. J was trimmed by 0 bases and V by 9 bases; bases with no gene match: 4. The germline V gene encodes CDR1 SNHLY and CDR2 FYNNEI. The full variable domain, with the rest looked up from reference TRBV2 and TRBJ1-1, is EPEVTQTPSHQVTQMGQEVILRCVPISNHLYFYWYRQILGQKVEFLVSFYNNEISEKSEIFDDQFSVERPDGSNFTLKIRSTKLEDSAMYFCARLTGVNTEAFFGQGTRLTVV.